This is a list of T cell receptor beta chains from one sample in a study of cytomegalovirus exposure and HLA in healthy donors. Sequenced by immunoSEQ multiplex PCR; TCRdb stores in-frame clones only, minus some. The data hold roughly 300,000 clones, with approximately 90% observed a single time. The sample was PBMCs. The source of these receptors is a woman aged 25 to 39 in good health and CMV-seropositive. Both conserved end residues are trimmed from each CDR3. The size field is filled for only some rows; it gives once, few, many or a size class.

V gene: TRBV4-2
clone size: NA
CDR3 protein: ASSAGTSGETQY

V gene: TRBV30
clone size: NA
CDR3 protein: AWHPGQGPDTQY

V gene: TRBV27
clone size: NA
CDR3 protein: ASSRQGPYNEQF

V gene: TRBV7-2
clone size: NA
CDR3 protein: ASSLPQGSGNTIY

V gene: TRBV29-1
clone size: NA
CDR3 protein: SVTTGTYGYT

V gene: TRBV7-8
clone size: few
CDR3 protein: ASSKIRGAFTDTQY

V gene: TRBV7-8
clone size: NA
CDR3 protein: ASSLAGTEYEQY

V gene: TRBV5-1
clone size: NA
CDR3 protein: ASTQGLAATDTQY

V gene: TRBV2
clone size: few
CDR3 protein: ASGQGEPAGEQY

V gene: TRBV7-9
clone size: NA
CDR3 protein: ASSLAGFSAGYT

V gene: TRBV19
clone size: NA
CDR3 protein: ASSVQGLRDRVGYPNLYEQY

V gene: TRBV4-3
clone size: NA
CDR3 protein: ASSQDGSGEAF

V gene: TRBV18
clone size: NA
CDR3 protein: ASSPRQGQSYEQY

V gene: TRBV5-6
clone size: NA
CDR3 protein: ASSLAGGPGNTIY

V gene: TRBV16
clone size: few
CDR3 protein: ASSQSLDLAQPQH

V gene: TRBV7-6
clone size: NA
CDR3 protein: ASSINSGGYNEQF

V gene: TRBV11-3
clone size: NA
CDR3 protein: ASSLTREGEQY

V gene: TRBV4-2
clone size: few
CDR3 protein: ASSQETSGGYNEQF

V gene: TRBV5-1
clone size: once
CDR3 protein: ASSLWALSGRAYEQY

V gene: TRBV13
clone size: NA
CDR3 protein: ASSGRYGLEELF

V gene: TRBV30
clone size: NA
CDR3 protein: AWSLKGGEQF

V gene: TRBV6-5
clone size: NA
CDR3 protein: ASSPTGNYGYT

V gene: TRBV30
clone size: NA
CDR3 protein: AWSVRPRNTEAF

V gene: TRBV5-1
clone size: NA
CDR3 protein: ASSFGNYEQY

V gene: TRBV6-5
clone size: NA
CDR3 protein: ASSLRDRSYEQY

V gene: TRBV5-1
clone size: once
CDR3 protein: ASSLRGMTNEKLF

V gene: TRBV30
clone size: NA
CDR3 protein: AWSVKGGGRGEKLF

V gene: TRBV13
clone size: NA
CDR3 protein: ASSYGQGSYEQY

V gene: TRBV19
clone size: NA
CDR3 protein: ASTLSKTLNTGELF